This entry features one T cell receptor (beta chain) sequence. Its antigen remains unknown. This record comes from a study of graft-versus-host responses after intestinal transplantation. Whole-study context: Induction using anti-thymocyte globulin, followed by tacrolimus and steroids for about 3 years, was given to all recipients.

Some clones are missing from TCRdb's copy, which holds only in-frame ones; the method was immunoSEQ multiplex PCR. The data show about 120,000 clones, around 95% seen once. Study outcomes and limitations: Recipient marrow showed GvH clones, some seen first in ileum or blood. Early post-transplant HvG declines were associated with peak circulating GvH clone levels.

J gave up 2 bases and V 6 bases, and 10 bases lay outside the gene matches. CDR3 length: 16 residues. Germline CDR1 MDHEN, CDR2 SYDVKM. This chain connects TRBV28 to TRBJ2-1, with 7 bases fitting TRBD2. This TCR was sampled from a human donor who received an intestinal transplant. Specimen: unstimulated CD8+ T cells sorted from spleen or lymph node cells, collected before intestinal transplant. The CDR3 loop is CASRPALAATYNEQFF. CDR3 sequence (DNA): TGTGCCAGCAGGCCGGCTCTAGCGGCCACCTACAATGAGCAGTTCTTC.